This TCR beta chain comes out of a study of regulatory T cells in long-lasting Graves disease (TCRdb year 2021). Regarding the research as a whole: Persistent Graves' disease was defined as antithyroid drug treatment for over 5 years with persistently positive TSH receptor autoantibodies. Persistent Graves' disease patients were compared with newly diagnosed Graves' disease patients by peripheral blood TCR sequencing and RNA sequencing. The study was conducted in China and was registered as a clinical trial. TCR sequencing covered some 13 persistent and 20 or so newly diagnosed Graves' disease patients, 33 samples in total. On average, persistent Graves' disease patients in the clinical cohort had been on antithyroid drugs for approximately ten years. What the research found in general, with its limitations: More public clonotypes were shared among persistent patients (under 3,000) than among newly diagnosed patients (over 900). Only peripheral blood was studied, because thyroid tissue, the primary lesion, was inaccessible. As a limitation, the authors acknowledged that the small sample size may reduce accuracy. Only the TCR beta chain was sequenced and analyzed. TRBV28, TRBJ1-2 and TRBJ2-5 were preferentially used in persistent disease, while TRBV20-1 and TRBJ2-1 were favored in newly diagnosed disease. Compared with newly diagnosed patients, persistent Graves' disease patients had lower TCR Shannon entropy and fewer highly expanded clones, which suggests clonal expansion.

Library generation was performed with multiplex PCR. The sequencer was an Illumina HiSeq 4000. CDR3 regions were amplified by Arm-PCR with iRepertoire HTBI primers to construct TCR beta libraries. PCR products were gel purified before sequencing. Processing in the source paper ran as follows. Gene usage analysis of CDR3 amino acid clonotypes relied on the approximately 60 TRBV and 12 to 15 TRBJ segments identified across samples. COPE and FqMerger were used to merge the filtered high-quality paired reads into contigs. BLAST was used to align contigs to the IMGT TRBV, TRBD and TRBJ reference genes, and CDR3 was defined following IMGT. Highly expanded clones were defined as clonotypes with a frequency above 0.1%. Shannon entropy served as the measure of repertoire diversity, while the Gini coefficient captured V-J evenness. A clonotype found in more than one individual was treated as public. Using fastp at Q25 and MiXCR, TCRdb reprocessed the public reads and kept productive beta chains. CDR3 protein sequences are deduplicated, and each keeps its most common genes and DNA. These V and J calls originate from TCRdb's pipeline instead of the authors' own analysis. The sample has 400,000 or so distinct CDR3 sequences on record, roughly a quarter of them singletons. Roughly 26% of the sample lies in the top ten.

This clonotype was observed a handful of times. Its recognized antigen is unknown. No base-level quality is on record; no much larger clone is a single base apart. The time point label on this specimen signifies: persistent/refractory GD, antithyroid drugs over 5 years with positive TRAb. RNA was extracted from PBMCs in TRIzol for both TCR sequencing and RNA sequencing. The diagnosis of Graves' disease was made according to American Thyroid Association guidelines. Patients for the study were recruited at an endocrinology department in Xi'an, China. Each patient gave 7.5 to 10 milliliters of peripheral blood, collected in an EDTA anticoagulant tube. Ficoll Paque Plus density gradient separation was used to isolate PBMCs, and no further T cell sorting was done. An Agilent 2100 Bioanalyzer and agarose gel were used to check RNA quality, while a NanoDrop 2000 measured RNA concentration. Reading from cysteine to phenylalanine, the CDR3 counts 14 amino acids. Of the read, only the CDR3 DNA is kept; its 42 bases are in frame from base 1. V loses 0 bases, J loses 5 bases, and the germline ends lie 13 bases apart. Reading the germline V gene (reference sequence) gives CDR1 DFQATT and CDR2 SNEGSKA.

The sample consisted of peripheral blood mononuclear cells (PBMCs), taken when the disease was refractory, from a patient treated with antithyroid drugs. This sequence was found in a female donor with Graves disease. The rearrangement combines TRBV20-1 with TRBJ2-5, with the D segment identity uncertain. The CDR3 reads as follows: CSARDLGLGETQYF. The DNA sequence is TGCAGTGCTAGAGATCTGGGGTTGGGGGAGACCCAGTACTTC.